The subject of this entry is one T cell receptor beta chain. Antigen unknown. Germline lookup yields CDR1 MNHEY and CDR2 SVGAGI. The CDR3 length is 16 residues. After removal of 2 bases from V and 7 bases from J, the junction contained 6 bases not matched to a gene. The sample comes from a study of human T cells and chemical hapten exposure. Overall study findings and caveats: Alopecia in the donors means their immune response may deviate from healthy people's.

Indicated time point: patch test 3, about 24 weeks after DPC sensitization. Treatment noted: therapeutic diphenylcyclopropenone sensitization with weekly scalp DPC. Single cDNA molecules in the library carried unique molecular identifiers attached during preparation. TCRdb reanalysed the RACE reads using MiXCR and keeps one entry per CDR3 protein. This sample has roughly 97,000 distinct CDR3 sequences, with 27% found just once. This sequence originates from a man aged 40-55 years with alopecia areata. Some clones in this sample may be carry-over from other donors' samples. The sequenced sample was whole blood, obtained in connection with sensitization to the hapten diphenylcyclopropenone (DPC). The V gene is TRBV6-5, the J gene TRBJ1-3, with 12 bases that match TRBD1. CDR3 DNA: TGTGCCAGCAGTTACACGGGGACAGGGGGCAAGAACACCATATATTTT. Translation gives CASSYTGTGGKNTIYF.